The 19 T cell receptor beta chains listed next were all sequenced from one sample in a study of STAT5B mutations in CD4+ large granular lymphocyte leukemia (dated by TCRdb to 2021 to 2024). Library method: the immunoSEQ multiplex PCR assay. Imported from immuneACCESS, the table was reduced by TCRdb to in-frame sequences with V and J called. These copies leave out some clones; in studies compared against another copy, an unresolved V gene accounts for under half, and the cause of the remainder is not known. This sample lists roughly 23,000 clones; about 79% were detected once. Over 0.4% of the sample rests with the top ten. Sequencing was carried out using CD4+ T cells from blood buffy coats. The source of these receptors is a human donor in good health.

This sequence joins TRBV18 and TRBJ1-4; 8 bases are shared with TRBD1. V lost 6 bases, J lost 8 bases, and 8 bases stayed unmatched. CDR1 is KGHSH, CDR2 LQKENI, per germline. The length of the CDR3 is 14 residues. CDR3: CASSPGQALEKLFF. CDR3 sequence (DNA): TGTGCCAGCTCGCCGGGACAGGCCTTAGAAAAACTGTTTTTT.

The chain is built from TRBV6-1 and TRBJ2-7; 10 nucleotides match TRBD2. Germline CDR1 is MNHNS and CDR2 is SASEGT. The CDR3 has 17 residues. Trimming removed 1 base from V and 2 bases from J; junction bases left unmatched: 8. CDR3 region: CASSEVASGRWAYEQYF. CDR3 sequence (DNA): TGTGCCAGCAGTGAAGTTGCTAGCGGGAGATGGGCCTACGAGCAGTACTTC.

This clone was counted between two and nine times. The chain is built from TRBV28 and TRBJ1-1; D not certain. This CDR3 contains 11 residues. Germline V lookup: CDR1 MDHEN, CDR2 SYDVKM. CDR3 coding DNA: TGTGTCACGCGCAGGTACACTGAAGCTTTCTTT. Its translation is CVTRRYTEAFF.

Written as DNA, the CDR3 is TGTGCCAGCAGCTTAAGCAGGGTGAGCACCCTAGGCGAGCAGTACTTC. Encoded protein: CASSLSRVSTLGEQYF. V and J are TRBV7-2 and TRBJ2-7; D possibly corresponds to TRBD1 (5 bases). The CDR3 is 16 residues long. Looked up from germline, CDR1 is SGHTA and CDR2 is FQGNSA. The V and J ends lost 2 bases and 6 bases respectively, with 20 bases between them. The whole variable domain, filled in from reference TRBV7-2 and TRBJ2-7, reads GAGVSQSPSNKVTEKGKDVELRCDPISGHTALYWYRQSLGQGLEFLIYFQGNSAPDKSGLPSDRFSAERTGGSVSTLTIQRTQQEDSAVYLCASSLSRVSTLGEQYFGPGTRLTVT.

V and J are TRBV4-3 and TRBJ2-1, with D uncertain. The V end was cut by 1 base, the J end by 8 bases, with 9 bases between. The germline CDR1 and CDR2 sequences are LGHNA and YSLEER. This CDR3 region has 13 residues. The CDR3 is CASSQGPQHEQFF. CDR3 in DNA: TGCGCCAGCAGCCAAGGGCCCCAGCATGAGCAGTTCTTC.

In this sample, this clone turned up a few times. The CDR3 reads CASSKVVGTGVSDEQFF. The CDR3 coding sequence is TGTGCCAGCAGCAAAGTAGTAGGGACAGGGGTATCGGATGAGCAGTTCTTC. This chain uses TRBV21-1 with TRBJ2-1; TRBD1 is the table's D call and was not checked against the DNA. TRBV21-1 is flagged as a pseudogene. The CDR3 covers 17 residues.

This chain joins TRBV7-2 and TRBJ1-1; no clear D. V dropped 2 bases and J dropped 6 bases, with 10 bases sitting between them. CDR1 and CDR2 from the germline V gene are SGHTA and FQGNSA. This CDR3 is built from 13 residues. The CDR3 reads CASSLMMVSEAFF. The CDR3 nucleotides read TGTGCCAGCAGCTTAATGATGGTGTCTGAAGCTTTCTTT.

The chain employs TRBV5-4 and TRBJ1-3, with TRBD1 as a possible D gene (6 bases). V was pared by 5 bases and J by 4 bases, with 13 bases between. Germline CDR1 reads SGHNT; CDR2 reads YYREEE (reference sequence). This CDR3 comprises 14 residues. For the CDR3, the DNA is TGTGCCAGCAGTCGCACAGGGTCGGGAAACACCATATATTTT. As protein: CASSRTGSGNTIYF.

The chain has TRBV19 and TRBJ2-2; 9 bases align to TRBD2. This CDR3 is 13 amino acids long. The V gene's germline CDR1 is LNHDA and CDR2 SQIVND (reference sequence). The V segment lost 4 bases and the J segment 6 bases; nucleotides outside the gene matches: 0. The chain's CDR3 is CASSRTSAGELFF. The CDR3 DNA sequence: TGTGCCAGTAGTAGGACTAGCGCCGGGGAGCTGTTTTTT.

The CDR3 region has the DNA TGTGCCAGTAGTATAAGTCGGGGAATCGGCGAGCAGTACTTC. Its protein is CASSISRGIGEQYF. The genes are TRBV19 and TRBJ2-7, with TRBD2 as a possible D gene (5 bases). The CDR3 runs 14 residues. Germline CDR1 LNHDA, CDR2 SQIVND (reference sequence). The V end lost 2 bases, the J end lost 6 bases, and 14 bases lay between the germline ends.

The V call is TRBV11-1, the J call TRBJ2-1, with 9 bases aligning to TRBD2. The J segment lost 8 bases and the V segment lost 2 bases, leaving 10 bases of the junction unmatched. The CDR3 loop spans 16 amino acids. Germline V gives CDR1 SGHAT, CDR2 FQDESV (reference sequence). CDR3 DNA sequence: TGTGCCAGCAGCTTACTAACTAGCGGGTCTCGGGATGAGCAGTTCTTC. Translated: CASSLLTSGSRDEQFF.

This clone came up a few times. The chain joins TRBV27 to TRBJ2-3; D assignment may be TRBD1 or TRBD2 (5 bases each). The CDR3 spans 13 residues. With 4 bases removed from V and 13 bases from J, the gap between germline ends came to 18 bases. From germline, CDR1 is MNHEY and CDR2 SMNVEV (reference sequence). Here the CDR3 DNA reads TGTGCCAGCAGTTACCAGGGAGTGCGGTGGGAGTATTTT. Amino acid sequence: CASSYQGVRWEYF.

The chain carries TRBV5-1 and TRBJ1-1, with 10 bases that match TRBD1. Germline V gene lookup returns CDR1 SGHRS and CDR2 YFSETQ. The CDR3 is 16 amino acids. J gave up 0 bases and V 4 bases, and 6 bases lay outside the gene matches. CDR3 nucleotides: TGCGCCAGCAGCATAAGGACAGGGGGGTTGAACACTGAAGCTTTCTTT. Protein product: CASSIRTGGLNTEAFF.

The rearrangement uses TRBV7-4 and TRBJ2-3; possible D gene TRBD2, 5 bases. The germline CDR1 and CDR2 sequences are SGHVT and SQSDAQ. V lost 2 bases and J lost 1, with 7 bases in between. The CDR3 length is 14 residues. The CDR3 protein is CASSLRLRTDTQYF. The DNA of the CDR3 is TGTGCCAGCAGCTTAAGACTACGCACAGATACGCAGTATTTT.

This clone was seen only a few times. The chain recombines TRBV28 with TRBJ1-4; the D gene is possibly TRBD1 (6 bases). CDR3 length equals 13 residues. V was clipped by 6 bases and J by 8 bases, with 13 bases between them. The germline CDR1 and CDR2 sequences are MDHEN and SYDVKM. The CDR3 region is CASSLTGYEKLFF. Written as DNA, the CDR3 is TGTGCCAGCAGCTTGACAGGATACGAAAAACTGTTTTTT.

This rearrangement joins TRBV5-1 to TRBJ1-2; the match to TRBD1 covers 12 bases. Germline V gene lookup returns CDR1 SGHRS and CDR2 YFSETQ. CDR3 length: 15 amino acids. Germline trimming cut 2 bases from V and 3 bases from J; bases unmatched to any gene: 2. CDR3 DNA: TGCGCCAGCAGCTTCGGGACAGGGGGCTACTATGGCTACACCTTC. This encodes CASSFGTGGYYGYTF.

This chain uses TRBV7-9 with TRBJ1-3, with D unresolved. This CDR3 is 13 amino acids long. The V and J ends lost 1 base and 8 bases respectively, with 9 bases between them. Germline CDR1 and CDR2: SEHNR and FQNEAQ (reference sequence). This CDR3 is CASSLVLADTIYF. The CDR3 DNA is TGTGCCAGCAGCTTAGTACTTGCGGACACCATATATTTT.

As DNA, the CDR3 is TGTGCCAGCTCACTACTACCGTTGCCAAGGGGGTACGAGCAGTACTTC. Translating it yields CASSLLPLPRGYEQYF. The chain uses TRBV18 and TRBJ2-7; the D gene is possibly TRBD1 (6 bases). The CDR3 is 16 amino acids. Germline CDR1 is KGHSH and CDR2 is LQKENI. Trimming shortened V by 4 bases and J by 4 bases, and 20 bases separated the two germline ends.

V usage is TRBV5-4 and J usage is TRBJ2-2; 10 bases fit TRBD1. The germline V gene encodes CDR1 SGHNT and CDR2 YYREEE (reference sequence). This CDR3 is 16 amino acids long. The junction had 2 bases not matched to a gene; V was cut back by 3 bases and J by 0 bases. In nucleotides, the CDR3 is TGTGCCAGCAGCTGGGGACAGGGGTCGAACACCGGGGAGCTGTTTTTT. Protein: CASSWGQGSNTGELFF.